The 27 T cell receptor beta chains given below trace back to one sample, sequenced in a study of blood T cell repertoires in COVID-19 (dated by TCRdb to the early 2020s). Library preparation was by the immunoSEQ multiplex PCR assay. Entries here come from immuneACCESS through TCRdb and include only in-frame sequences with V and J called. Some clones fail to appear in such tables; in the studies checked, an unresolved V gene covers under half of the shortfall, and the cause of the remainder is unknown. Present in this sample are over 60,000 clones, 82% of which were seen just once. The ten top clones hold approximately 14% of the sample. Sequenced sample: peripheral blood. The receptors here all came from a woman of 80 years or more with acute or convalescent COVID-19.

This sequence joins TRBV5-8 and TRBJ1-1, with 9 bases that match TRBD1. Germline V gene sequence: CDR1 SGHTS, CDR2 YDEGEE. The junction had 8 bases not matched to a gene; V was cut back by 3 bases and J by 5 bases. The CDR3 runs 15 residues. CDR3 region: CASSWGDRVRTEAFF. The CDR3 coding sequence is TGTGCCAGCAGCTGGGGGGACAGGGTGAGGACTGAAGCTTTCTTT.

This clone was found a few times. V is TRBV5-1 and J is TRBJ2-1; TRBD1 aligns across 8 bases. Losses at the gene ends were 1 base for V and 7 bases for J; bases not matched to a gene: 7. Germline lookup yields CDR1 SGHRS and CDR2 YFSETQ. The CDR3 consists of 15 residues. CDR3 in amino acids: CASSLSDRDKNEQFF. The CDR3 DNA reads TGCGCCAGCAGCTTGTCGGACAGGGATAAGAATGAGCAGTTCTTC. The full variable domain, with the rest looked up from reference TRBV5-1 and TRBJ2-1, is KAGVTQTPRYLIKTRGQQVTLSCSPISGHRSVSWYQQTPGQGLQFLFEYFSETQRNKGNFPGRFSGRQFSNSRSEMNVSTLELGDSALYLCASSLSDRDKNEQFFGPGTRLTVL.

This chain links TRBV30 with TRBJ2-7; no clear D. The CDR3 totals 14 residues. The germline V gene encodes CDR1 GTSNPN and CDR2 SVGIG (reference sequence). Trimming removed 0 bases from V and 1 base from J, with 10 bases in between. The CDR3 DNA sequence: TGTGCCTGGAGTGTACGGCTAGTTTCCTACGAGCAGTACTTC. Translated: CAWSVRLVSYEQYF.

This chain joins TRBV29-1 and TRBJ1-2, with 10 nucleotides matching TRBD1. Trimming removed 1 base from V and 4 bases from J; junction bases left unmatched: 3. The CDR3 length is 14 residues. CDR1 and CDR2 from the germline V gene are SQVTM and ANQGSEA. CDR3 loop: CSVEGDRGSYGYTF. The CDR3 region has the DNA TGCAGCGTTGAAGGGGACAGGGGAAGCTATGGCTACACCTTC.

The count of this clone is one. The rearrangement joins TRBV19 to TRBJ2-1, with TRBD1 matching 9 bases. The CDR3 extends over 15 amino acids. V lost 3 bases and J lost 2; bases outside the gene matches: 2. Germline V lookup: CDR1 LNHDA, CDR2 SQIVND (reference sequence). CDR3 amino acids: CASSMTGGAYNEQFF. CDR3 sequence (DNA): TGTGCCAGTAGTATGACAGGGGGGGCCTACAATGAGCAGTTCTTC.

This clone was recorded once. The gene calls are TRBV6-1 and TRBJ2-3; TRBD2 matches at 10 bases. With 7 bases clipped from V and 8 bases from J, the junction kept 15 bases outside the gene matches. Germline V gene data show CDR1 as MNHNS and CDR2 as SASEGT. The CDR3 contains 16 residues. The CDR3 protein is CASKEAGGPLRGTQYF. The CDR3 region has the DNA TGTGCCAGCAAAGAAGCGGGAGGGCCGTTGCGGGGTACGCAGTATTTT.

V is TRBV5-4 and J is TRBJ1-1, with TRBD1 identical over 7 bases. Germline V gene lookup returns CDR1 SGHNT and CDR2 YYREEE (reference sequence). The trim removed 4 bases at V and 0 bases at J, leaving 3 bases unmatched. This CDR3 is built from 14 residues. CDR3 amino acids: CASSRQGMNTEAFF. DNA of the CDR3: TGTGCCAGCAGCCGACAGGGAATGAACACTGAAGCTTTCTTT.

The CDR3 spells CASSRRQGGWDTQYF. The CDR3 nucleotides are TGTGCCAGTAGTAGACGACAGGGGGGTTGGGATACGCAGTATTTT. V is TRBV19 and J is TRBJ2-3, with 9 bases fitting TRBD1. Trimming removed 4 bases from V and 6 bases from J; junction bases left unmatched: 8. Germline V gene data show CDR1 as LNHDA and CDR2 as SQIVND (reference sequence). This CDR3 contains 15 residues.

This clone was detected only a few times. V and J are TRBV5-6 and TRBJ2-7, with TRBD1 matching 7 bases. CDR3 length: 14 residues. The germline CDR1 and CDR2 sequences are SGHDT and YYEEEE. Unmatched junction bases numbered 8, after V lost 2 bases and J lost 6 bases. The CDR3 here is CASSFGTVSVEQYF. The CDR3 region has the DNA TGTGCCAGCAGCTTCGGGACAGTCTCGGTCGAGCAGTACTTC.

The chain recombines TRBV24-1 with TRBJ2-5, with D tentatively TRBD1 (6 bases). Germline V CDR1 and CDR2: KGHDR, SFDVKD. The V and J ends lost 4 bases and 1 base respectively, with 9 bases between them. The CDR3 covers 14 residues. CDR3 nucleotide sequence: TGTGCCACCAGTGACCCCAGGGGCCAAGAGACCCAGTACTTC. Its protein is CATSDPRGQETQYF.

Remarks on this clone: This sample includes further DNA sequences coding for the same CDR3. The CDR3 DNA follows: TGTGCCAGCAGTTTGCGGGGGTCCTACGAGCAGTACTTC. It encodes CASSLRGSYEQYF. The chain combines TRBV27 with TRBJ2-7; 7 positions match TRBD2. Germline loops: CDR1 MNHEY, CDR2 SMNVEV (reference sequence). Trimming at V came to 3 bases and at J to 1 base, leaving 0 bases not matched to a gene. The CDR3 contains 13 residues.

This sequence joins TRBV9 and TRBJ2-1; 8 nucleotides agree with TRBD2. V dropped 0 bases and J dropped 6; count of bases not matched to a gene: 2. Germline CDR1 is SGDLS and CDR2 is YYNGEE. CDR3 size: 14 residues. CDR3: CASSVDGRGNEQFF. The CDR3 bases are TGTGCCAGCAGCGTAGACGGGAGGGGCAATGAGCAGTTCTTC.

The chain has TRBV3-1 (or the pseudogene TRBV3-2) and TRBJ1-1; 9 bases line up with TRBD1. The CDR3 sequence is 15 residues long. Germline trimming cut 4 bases from V and 1 base from J; bases unmatched to any gene: 4. Germline loops: CDR1 LGHDT, CDR2 YNNKEL (reference sequence). CDR3 amino acids: CASSPTTGGNTEAFF. CDR3 sequence (DNA): TGTGCCAGCAGCCCCACGACAGGGGGGAACACTGAAGCTTTCTTT.

The V gene is TRBV2, the J gene TRBJ2-1; 8 bases match TRBD2. V dropped 2 bases and J dropped 6; count of bases not matched to a gene: 6. The CDR3 is 15 residues long. Germline V lookup: CDR1 SNHLY, CDR2 FYNNEI. Written as DNA, the CDR3 is TGTGCCAGCAGTGAATGGCAGGGACTAGGCAATGAGCAGTTCTTC. This encodes CASSEWQGLGNEQFF.

This clone has more than one count but fewer than ten. This rearrangement joins TRBV5-1 to TRBJ2-1; the match to TRBD1 covers 10 bases. CDR3 length: 17 residues. After removal of 3 bases from V and 5 bases from J, the junction contained 11 bases not matched to a gene. The germline V gene encodes CDR1 SGHRS and CDR2 YFSETQ. The CDR3 DNA reads TGCGCCAGCAGCTACTACAATAGACAGGGGGCCGACAATGAGCAGTTCTTC. This sequence encodes CASSYYNRQGADNEQFF.

The chain uses TRBV7-9 and TRBJ2-1; 7 bases match TRBD1. V dropped 5 bases and J dropped 13; count of bases not matched to a gene: 11. There are 13 residues in the CDR3. Germline values: CDR1 SEHNR, CDR2 FQNEAQ (reference sequence). In DNA form, the CDR3 reads TGTGCCAGCAGCCCTCCCGGACAGGCGGAACAGTTCTTC. This codes for CASSPPGQAEQFF. The full variable domain, its missing parts supplied by reference TRBV7-9 and TRBJ2-1, is DTGVSQNPRHKITKRGQNVTFRCDPISEHNRLYWYRQTLGQGPEFLTYFQNEAQLEKSRLLSDRFSAERPKGSFSTLEIQRTEQGDSAMYLCASSPPGQAEQFFGPGTRLTVL.

The chain combines TRBV7-2 with TRBJ1-5, with D unresolved. CDR3 length: 15 residues. The V gene's germline CDR1 is SGHTA and CDR2 FQGNSA. The V and J ends lost 1 base and 4 bases respectively, with 11 bases between them. The CDR3 protein is CASSLGVPGNQPQHF. The CDR3 DNA reads TGTGCCAGCAGCTTAGGTGTACCCGGGAATCAGCCCCAGCATTTT.

The rearrangement joins TRBV20-1 to TRBJ2-4, with TRBD2 matching over 8 bases. The CDR3 is 15 amino acids. Unmatched junction bases numbered 6, after V lost 3 bases and J lost 2 bases. CDR1 is DFQATT, CDR2 SNEGSKA, per germline (reference sequence). CDR3 protein: CSASRLAGPKNIQYF. CDR3 coding DNA: TGCAGTGCTAGTAGGCTAGCGGGTCCCAAAAACATTCAGTACTTC.

This chain connects TRBV2 to TRBJ1-1; D is unresolved. This CDR3 has 13 residues. The V gene's germline CDR1 is SNHLY and CDR2 FYNNEI. V lost 6 bases to trimming and J lost 3 bases, with 11 bases between them. The CDR3 sequence is CASRVIQDTEAFF. The CDR3 DNA follows: TGTGCCAGCAGGGTAATCCAGGACACTGAAGCTTTCTTT.

This clone appeared once. This chain links TRBV9 with TRBJ1-2, with TRBD1 identical over 7 bases. V dropped 5 bases and J dropped 6; count of bases not matched to a gene: 7. CDR1 SGDLS and CDR2 YYNGEE come from the germline V gene. This CDR3 has 13 residues. This chain's CDR3 is CASRGQLLHGYTF. As DNA, the CDR3 is TGTGCCAGCAGGGGACAGCTACTACATGGCTACACCTTC.

There are a few counts of this clone. The V gene is TRBV19, the J gene TRBJ1-5, with TRBD1 matching over 11 bases. V lost 7 bases and J lost 6; bases outside the gene matches: 5. This CDR3 is built from 14 residues. Germline V gene data show CDR1 as LNHDA and CDR2 as SQIVND (reference sequence). In DNA, the CDR3 is TGTGCCAGTATCGGACAGGGGGCGTCTCAGCCCCAGCATTTT. This codes for CASIGQGASQPQHF. The variable domain in full, completed from reference TRBV19 and TRBJ1-5, reads DGGITQSPKYLFRKEGQNVTLSCEQNLNHDAMYWYRQDPGQGLRLIYYSQIVNDFQKGDIAEGYSVSREKKESFPLTVTSAQKNPTAFYLCASIGQGASQPQHFGDGTRLSIL.

The chain combines TRBV5-4 with TRBJ2-5, with 11 positions matching TRBD1. Unmatched junction bases numbered 7, after V lost 9 bases and J lost 3 bases. The CDR3 sequence is 14 residues long. From germline, CDR1 is SGHNT and CDR2 YYREEE (reference sequence). The CDR3 sequence: CANLAGQGEETQYF. The CDR3 DNA follows: TGTGCCAACCTAGCGGGACAGGGGGAAGAGACCCAGTACTTC.

The CDR3 nucleotides read TGCAGCGTTGAAGATGCCGCGGGAGTGAGGCCAGATACGCAGTATTTT. It encodes CSVEDAAGVRPDTQYF. This chain links TRBV29-1 with TRBJ2-3; the match to TRBD2 covers 7 bases. The CDR3 contains 16 residues. Germline CDR1 SQVTM, CDR2 ANQGSEA. Losses at the gene ends were 0 bases for V and 4 bases for J; bases not matched to a gene: 10.

V and J are TRBV19 and TRBJ2-7; possible D gene TRBD2, 5 bases. The CDR3 is 14 amino acids. CDR1 is LNHDA, CDR2 SQIVND, per germline (reference sequence). Trimming took 5 bases from V and 0 from J, leaving 11 bases between them. The CDR3 spells CASSPNGVSYEQYF. Here the CDR3 DNA reads TGTGCCAGTAGTCCCAACGGGGTCTCCTACGAGCAGTACTTC.

The rearrangement uses TRBV2 and TRBJ2-1; TRBD2 matches 10 bases. The CDR3 contains 16 residues. V lost 9 bases and J lost 6; bases outside the gene matches: 14. The germline gives CDR1 SNHLY, CDR2 FYNNEI. CDR3: CASLPWTSGAFNEQFF. Written as DNA, the CDR3 is TGTGCCAGTCTACCTTGGACTAGCGGAGCGTTCAATGAGCAGTTCTTC.

The chain links TRBV6-2 or TRBV6-3 to TRBJ2-7; 7 bases agree with TRBD1. V lost 6 bases to trimming and J lost 2 bases; unmatched junction nucleotides: 10. The V gene's germline CDR1 is MNHEY and CDR2 SVGEGT. The CDR3 consists of 15 residues. The CDR3 DNA reads as TGTGCCAGCAGCCGAACGGACAGGTTTACCTACGAGCAGTACTTC. The encoded protein is CASSRTDRFTYEQYF.

The chain has TRBV21-1 and TRBJ1-3; TRBD1, the table's D call, lacks a check against the DNA. TRBV21-1 is deemed a pseudogene. The CDR3 is 16 residues long. Here the CDR3 DNA reads TGTGCCAGCAGCCCCCGACAGGGGGTAACTGGAAACACCATATATTTT. It specifies CASSPRQGVTGNTIYF.